The 28 T cell receptor beta chains given below trace back to one sample, sequenced in a study of blood T cell repertoires in COVID-19. Here immunoSEQ multiplex PCR was the method, and the copy in TCRdb shows in-frame clones only, minus some. The sample lists 250,000 to 350,000 clones, roughly 87% occurring once. The sample taken for sequencing was PBMCs or T cells enriched from blood (not recorded which). These TCRs come from a young woman who had recovered from COVID-19.

The rearrangement uses TRBV28 and TRBJ2-1, with 11 bases that match TRBD1. CDR3 length equals 17 residues. Germline V gene sequence: CDR1 MDHEN, CDR2 SYDVKM. V gave up 10 bases and J gave up 7 bases; unmatched junction bases: 18. The CDR3, as DNA: TGTGCCATCCACCCCCGGACAGGGGGCGCTTGGGGAAATGAGCAGTTCTTC. This sequence encodes CAIHPRTGGAWGNEQFF. Complete variable domain (other parts from reference TRBV28 and TRBJ2-1): DVKVTQSSRYLVKRTGEKVFLECVQDMDHENMFWYRQDPGLGLRLIYFSYDVKMKEKGDIPEGYSVSREKKERFSLILESASTNQTSMYLCAIHPRTGGAWGNEQFFGPGTRLTVL.

The V call is TRBV28, the J call TRBJ1-6; TRBD1 aligns across 8 bases. After removal of 5 bases from V and 8 bases from J, the junction contained 5 bases not matched to a gene. This CDR3 region has 14 residues. Germline lookup yields CDR1 MDHEN and CDR2 SYDVKM. For the CDR3, the DNA is TGTGCCAGCAGTGTTGGACAGGGAGATTCACCCCTCCACTTT. Amino acids: CASSVGQGDSPLHF. Together with reference TRBV28 and TRBJ1-6, the CDR3 gives the full variable domain: DVKVTQSSRYLVKRTGEKVFLECVQDMDHENMFWYRQDPGLGLRLIYFSYDVKMKEKGDIPEGYSVSREKKERFSLILESASTNQTSMYLCASSVGQGDSPLHFGNGTRLTVT.

The V gene is TRBV4-3, the J gene TRBJ1-2; possibly TRBD1 for D (5 bases). This CDR3 comprises 16 residues. V was shortened by 2 bases and J by 2 bases, with 15 bases between the two germline ends. Per germline, CDR1 LGHNA and CDR2 YSLEER. The CDR3 sequence is CASSQTIGTVNYGYTF. In nucleotides, the CDR3 is TGCGCCAGCAGCCAAACAATCGGGACTGTGAACTATGGCTACACCTTC.

The chain has TRBV6-2 or TRBV6-3 and TRBJ1-2; maybe TRBD1 (6 bases). V was pared by 6 bases and J by 2 bases, with 16 bases between. CDR1 and CDR2 (germline): MNHEY, SVGEGT. CDR3 size: 15 residues. CDR3 protein: CASSRTHGQNYGYTF. CDR3 bases: TGTGCCAGCAGCCGGACACATGGACAGAACTATGGCTACACCTTC.

This chain uses TRBV7-8 with TRBJ1-5, with D perhaps matching TRBD1 (5 bases). Germline V gene lookup returns CDR1 SGHVS and CDR2 FQNEAQ. The CDR3 is 15 amino acids. The V end lost 2 bases, the J end lost 1 base, and 9 bases lay between the germline ends. The DNA of the CDR3 is TGTGCCAGCAGCTTACAGGGACTAAGCAATCAGCCCCAGCATTTT. As protein: CASSLQGLSNQPQHF.

The chain recombines TRBV19 with TRBJ1-1, with D possibly being TRBD1 (6 bases). CDR1 and CDR2 from the germline V gene are LNHDA and SQIVND (reference sequence). V lost 5 bases and J lost 0, with 16 bases in between. CDR3 length: 16 amino acids. CDR3 nucleotides: TGTGCCAGTAGTGAACGCGGTAGGGGGATGAACACTGAAGCTTTCTTT. Protein: CASSERGRGMNTEAFF. Combining the CDR3 with reference TRBV19 and TRBJ1-1 gives the whole variable domain DGGITQSPKYLFRKEGQNVTLSCEQNLNHDAMYWYRQDPGQGLRLIYYSQIVNDFQKGDIAEGYSVSREKKESFPLTVTSAQKNPTAFYLCASSERGRGMNTEAFFGQGTRLTVV.

CDR3 loop: CASTRGLAGHNEQFF. CDR3 bases: TGTGCCAGCACAAGAGGACTAGCGGGGCACAATGAGCAGTTCTTC. The V gene is TRBV27, the J gene TRBJ2-1; 12 bases are shared with TRBD2. This CDR3 contains 15 residues. V was clipped by 7 bases and J by 5 bases; unmatched bases: 6. Germline CDR1 MNHEY, CDR2 SMNVEV (reference sequence).

For the CDR3, the DNA is TGTGCCAGCAGCCAAGAGAGAAATTCTAACTATGGCTACACCTTC. It translates to CASSQERNSNYGYTF. This chain links TRBV4-2 with TRBJ1-2; D uncertain. Germline V gene data show CDR1 as LGHNA and CDR2 as YNFKEQ. The CDR3 has 15 residues. With 0 bases removed from V and 0 bases from J, the gap between germline ends came to 8 bases.

The rearrangement uses TRBV2 and TRBJ2-2; weak D call: TRBD1 (5 bases). This CDR3 contains 15 residues. Trimming took off 6 bases at V and 5 bases at J, with 16 bases between the two ends. Germline V CDR1 and CDR2: SNHLY, FYNNEI. The CDR3 loop reads CASRGSQGITGELFF. CDR3 nucleotide sequence: TGTGCCAGCAGGGGGTCCCAGGGTATTACCGGGGAGCTGTTTTTT.

This chain joins TRBV28 and TRBJ2-3, with 8 positions matching TRBD2. In germline, CDR1 is MDHEN, CDR2 SYDVKM. The CDR3 runs 15 residues. V lost 2 bases to trimming and J lost 5 bases; unmatched junction nucleotides: 6. CDR3 residues: CASSLAGGTQDTQYF. The CDR3 nucleotides read TGTGCCAGCAGTTTAGCGGGAGGTACTCAAGATACGCAGTATTTT.

V usage is TRBV30 and J usage is TRBJ2-5; TRBD2 matches 12 bases. Germline trimming cut 1 base from V and 5 bases from J; bases unmatched to any gene: 8. The germline CDR1 and CDR2 sequences are GTSNPN and SVGIG (reference sequence). CDR3 size: 16 residues. DNA for the CDR3: TGTGCCTGGAGTGCCCTAGCGGGGGGGCTGGGGGAGACCCAGTACTTC. This encodes CAWSALAGGLGETQYF.

The V call is TRBV9, the J call TRBJ2-1; 8 positions agree with TRBD2. Germline loops: CDR1 SGDLS, CDR2 YYNGEE. This CDR3 has 15 residues. Losses at the gene ends were 0 bases for V and 4 bases for J; bases not matched to a gene: 3. CDR3 bases: TGTGCCAGCAGCGTAGGGGCTAGCGGGTACAATGAGCAGTTCTTC. Translated, it gives CASSVGASGYNEQFF.

The V gene is TRBV28, the J gene TRBJ1-2, with TRBD1 identical over 10 bases. The CDR3 totals 15 residues. Germline V gene lookup returns CDR1 MDHEN and CDR2 SYDVKM. J lost 5 bases, V lost 6 bases, and 9 bases had no gene match. The DNA for the CDR3 is TGTGCCAGCAGCGGGGGGGGACAGGGGCTTTATGGCTACACCTTC. Translation gives CASSGGGQGLYGYTF.

This chain's CDR3 is CASTWTSNQPQHF. CDR3 sequence (DNA): TGTGCCAGCACCTGGACAAGCAATCAGCCCCAGCATTTT. The chain combines TRBV2 with TRBJ1-5; D possibly corresponds to TRBD1 (5 bases). V lost 7 bases to trimming and J lost 1 base, with 8 bases between them. Germline V gene lookup returns CDR1 SNHLY and CDR2 FYNNEI. This CDR3 is 13 amino acids long.

The genes are TRBV6-1 and TRBJ1-1, with D maybe TRBD1 (6 bases). The germline V and J ends were trimmed by 3 bases and 4 bases, with 24 bases remaining between them. Germline-derived CDR1 and CDR2 are MNHNS and SASEGT. This CDR3 region has 18 residues. The CDR3 loop reads CASSDRPRGSGDSTEAFF. Written as DNA, the CDR3 is TGTGCCAGCAGTGATAGACCTAGGGGGTCAGGGGATAGCACTGAAGCTTTCTTT.

The gene calls are TRBV28 and TRBJ1-2; TRBD1 is a possible D gene (5 bases). CDR3 length: 16 residues. The V gene's germline CDR1 is MDHEN and CDR2 SYDVKM. Trimming removed 5 bases from V and 0 bases from J, with 16 bases in between. For the CDR3, the DNA is TGTGCCAGCAGTCTAGGGACTTTTTGGGCTAACTATGGCTACACCTTC. Amino acids: CASSLGTFWANYGYTF.

The genes are TRBV12-3 or TRBV12-4 and TRBJ1-2; perhaps TRBD1 as D (5 bases). CDR3 size: 11 residues. Trimming took off 8 bases at V and 4 bases at J, with 8 bases between the two ends. The CDR3 is CASGGVYGYTF. In nucleotides, the CDR3 is TGTGCCAGCGGAGGGGTCTATGGCTACACCTTC.

This clone showed up just a few times. The chain uses TRBV4-3 and TRBJ2-1, with 10 bases fitting TRBD2. Germline V gene lookup returns CDR1 LGHNA and CDR2 YSLEER. V shed 2 bases, J shed 8 bases, and the junction held 9 bases outside the gene matches. This CDR3 has 16 residues. CDR3 residues: CASSQYQREGHYEQFF. CDR3 nucleotides: TGCGCCAGCAGCCAATACCAGCGGGAGGGCCATTATGAGCAGTTCTTC.

The rearrangement links TRBV5-1 to TRBJ1-2, with no clear D. Germline assignment: CDR1 SGHRS and CDR2 YFSETQ. The CDR3 length is 15 residues. V gave up 4 bases and J gave up 6 bases, with 19 bases separating them. The CDR3 loop reads CASSPPAIGRHGYTF. CDR3 DNA: TGCGCCAGCAGCCCCCCCGCGATTGGGCGCCATGGCTACACCTTC.

The chain carries TRBV2 and TRBJ1-1, with 7 bases aligning to TRBD1. CDR1 and CDR2 (germline): SNHLY, FYNNEI. Trimming took 6 bases from V and 7 from J; bases not matched to a gene: 8. This CDR3 is 13 amino acids long. The CDR3 DNA reads TGTGCCAGCAGGGGGACAGCACATTATGAAGCTTTCTTT. This codes for CASRGTAHYEAFF. Based on the CDR3 plus reference TRBV2 and TRBJ1-1, the full variable domain is EPEVTQTPSHQVTQMGQEVILRCVPISNHLYFYWYRQILGQKVEFLVSFYNNEISEKSEIFDDQFSVERPDGSNFTLKIRSTKLEDSAMYFCASRGTAHYEAFFGQGTRLTVV.

The gene calls are TRBV5-1 and TRBJ2-1, with 9 bases aligning to TRBD1. CDR1 is SGHRS, CDR2 YFSETQ, per germline. The V segment lost 4 bases and the J segment 4 bases; nucleotides outside the gene matches: 9. The CDR3 runs 16 residues. In DNA, the CDR3 is TGCGCCAGCAGCGCAACCGGGACAGGGATTTACAATGAGCAGTTCTTC. Amino acid sequence: CASSATGTGIYNEQFF.

CDR3 coding DNA: TGTGCCAGCAGTGAATATTTGCGCAACGAAGGAAACACCATATATTTT. Its protein product is CASSEYLRNEGNTIYF. The chain combines TRBV25-1 with TRBJ1-3; D ambiguous. Per germline, CDR1 MGHDK and CDR2 SYGVNS. This CDR3 has 16 residues. Trimming stripped 0 bases from V and 4 bases from J, with 13 bases between.

This clone was recorded once. The chain combines TRBV6-2 or TRBV6-3 with TRBJ2-7; 13 bases match TRBD2. In germline, CDR1 is MNHEY, CDR2 SVGEGT. The V segment lost 4 bases and the J segment 6 bases; nucleotides outside the gene matches: 12. The CDR3 contains 17 residues. CDR3 loop: CASSSTRLAGGFGEQYF. In nucleotides, the CDR3 is TGTGCCAGCAGTTCGACTCGACTAGCGGGGGGTTTTGGCGAGCAGTACTTC.

The chain is built from TRBV6-5 and TRBJ2-3; 10 bases are a match to TRBD2. Germline V lookup: CDR1 MNHEY, CDR2 SVGAGI. The V gene end was trimmed by 6 bases and the J gene end by 4 bases; junction bases not matched to a gene: 4. The CDR3 is made up of 14 amino acids. The CDR3 nucleotides read TGTGCCAGCAGGGGAGCGGGGGGGCCAGATACGCAGTATTTT. Protein sequence: CASRGAGGPDTQYF.

This clone was counted between two and nine times. The chain uses TRBV9 and TRBJ1-2, with D tentatively TRBD1 (6 bases). This CDR3 has 14 residues. The V gene lost 4 bases and the J gene lost 7 bases, with 17 bases spanning the gap. CDR1 SGDLS and CDR2 YYNGEE come from the germline V gene. CDR3 in DNA: TGTGCCAGCAGCCTCATACGGGGCAGGGGTGGCTACACCTTC. This sequence encodes CASSLIRGRGGYTF.

The chain is built from TRBV9 and TRBJ1-2, with 9 nucleotides matching TRBD1. The CDR3 covers 15 residues. V lost 3 bases to trimming and J lost 2 bases; unmatched junction nucleotides: 5. Germline V gene lookup returns CDR1 SGDLS and CDR2 YYNGEE. The CDR3, as DNA: TGTGCCAGCAGCGCCGACAGGGGGTCGAACTATGGCTACACCTTC. Protein product: CASSADRGSNYGYTF.

This chain connects TRBV9 to TRBJ2-5; D is unclear. The CDR3 runs 12 residues. Per the germline V gene, CDR1 is SGDLS and CDR2 is YYNGEE. Trimming stripped 1 base from V and 4 bases from J, with 5 bases between. In nucleotides, the CDR3 is TGTGCCAGCAGCGTATCCGGAGAGACCCAGTACTTC. Translation gives CASSVSGETQYF.

A few counts support this clone. The V gene is TRBV7-9, the J gene TRBJ2-5; 12 bases align to TRBD2. The V segment lost 5 bases and the J segment 5 bases; nucleotides outside the gene matches: 9. There are 16 residues in the CDR3. Germline assignment: CDR1 SEHNR and CDR2 FQNEAQ (reference sequence). The CDR3 reads CASSAWTSGASETQYF. The DNA of the CDR3 is TGTGCCAGCAGCGCTTGGACTAGCGGGGCTTCTGAGACCCAGTACTTC. The full variable domain, with the rest looked up from reference TRBV7-9 and TRBJ2-5, is DTGVSQNPRHKITKRGQNVTFRCDPISEHNRLYWYRQTLGQGPEFLTYFQNEAQLEKSRLLSDRFSAERPKGSFSTLEIQRTEQGDSAMYLCASSAWTSGASETQYFGPGTRLLVL.